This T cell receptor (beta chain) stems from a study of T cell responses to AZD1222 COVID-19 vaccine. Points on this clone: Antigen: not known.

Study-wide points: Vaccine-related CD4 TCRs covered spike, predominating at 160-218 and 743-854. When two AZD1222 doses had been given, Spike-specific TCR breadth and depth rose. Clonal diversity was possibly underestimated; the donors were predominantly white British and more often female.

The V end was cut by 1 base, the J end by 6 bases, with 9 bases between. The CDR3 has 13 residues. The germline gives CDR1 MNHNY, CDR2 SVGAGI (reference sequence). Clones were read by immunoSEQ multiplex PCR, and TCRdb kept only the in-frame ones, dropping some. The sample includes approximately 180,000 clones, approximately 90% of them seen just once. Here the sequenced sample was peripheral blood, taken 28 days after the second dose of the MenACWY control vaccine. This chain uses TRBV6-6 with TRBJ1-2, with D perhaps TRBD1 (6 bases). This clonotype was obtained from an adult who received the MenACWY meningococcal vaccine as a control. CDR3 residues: CASSYLGGNGYTF. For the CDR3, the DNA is TGTGCCAGCAGTTACTTGGGGGGCAATGGCTACACCTTC.